The 10 T cell receptor beta chains given below trace back to one sample, sequenced in a study of T cells after yellow fever vaccination. TCRdb re-called the 5' RACE reads through MiXCR, storing one row per CDR3 protein. This sample has around 310,000 distinct CDR3 sequences, with around 4.1% found just once. Source: PBMCs, taken 5 days after the yellow fever booster vaccination. The receptors stem from a man between 18 and 29 years old who received the YFV17D yellow fever vaccine.

This clonotype came up many times. CDR3 amino acids: CAGTGTADTQYF. Here the CDR3 DNA reads TGTGCCGGCACAGGGACCGCAGATACGCAGTATTTT. V and J are TRBV2 and TRBJ2-3, with D perhaps matching TRBD1 (6 bases). This CDR3 spans 12 amino acids. Trimming took off 11 bases at V and 4 bases at J, with 13 bases between the two ends. Germline V CDR1 and CDR2: SNHLY, FYNNEI.

This clonotype was seen many times. The genes are TRBV2 and TRBJ1-1; D call uncertain. The germline V and J ends were trimmed by 6 bases and 1 base, with 9 bases remaining between them. This CDR3 region has 13 residues. Per the germline V gene, CDR1 is SNHLY and CDR2 is FYNNEI. CDR3 sequence: CASRGGRNTEAFF. Here the CDR3 DNA reads TGTGCCAGCAGGGGAGGGCGGAACACTGAAGCTTTCTTT. Full variable domain (outside the CDR3, taken from reference TRBV2 and TRBJ1-1): EPEVTQTPSHQVTQMGQEVILRCVPISNHLYFYWYRQILGQKVEFLVSFYNNEISEKSEIFDDQFSVERPDGSNFTLKIRSTKLEDSAMYFCASRGGRNTEAFFGQGTRLTVV.

The rearrangement joins TRBV29-1 to TRBJ2-7; D possibly matches TRBD1 or TRBD2 (5 bases each). This CDR3 region has 12 residues. V was pared by 7 bases and J by 7 bases, with 17 bases between. Germline V gene sequence: CDR1 SQVTM, CDR2 ANQGSEA. CDR3: CSAGPDDGEQYF. CDR3 DNA sequence: TGCAGCGCGGGACCAGACGACGGTGAGCAGTACTTC.

For this clonotype: One junction end does not reproduce the germline sequence, and a read error may be involved. CDR3 in DNA: TGTGCCAGCTGCCAAGGCCTGGGCTATGGCTACACCTTC. This gives the protein CASCQGLGYGYTF. The V call is TRBV14, the J call TRBJ1-2; no firm D call. This CDR3 has 13 residues. Germline V lookup: CDR1 SGHDN, CDR2 FVKESK.

This clonotype was counted between two and nine times. This sequence joins TRBV12-3 or TRBV12-4 and TRBJ1-5; no firm D call. V was trimmed by 5 bases and J by 5 bases, leaving 10 bases between them. The CDR3 is made up of 13 amino acids. The CDR3 DNA reads as TGTGCCAGCAGTAAAGATCACTATCAGCCCCAGCATTTT. It yields the protein CASSKDHYQPQHF.

There are a few counts of this clonotype. The J gene is TRBJ2-5, the V gene TRBV2; D gene uncertain. The CDR3 runs to 13 residues. Trimming took 4 bases from V and 4 from J, leaving 10 bases between them. Germline V CDR1 and CDR2: SNHLY, FYNNEI. The CDR3: CASSGLSRETQYF. The CDR3 bases are TGTGCCAGCAGTGGGCTCTCCCGAGAGACCCAGTACTTC.

This clonotype was seen a few times. The chain joins TRBV7-9 to TRBJ2-2; D remains unclear. Germline V gene data show CDR1 as SEHNR and CDR2 as FQNEAQ (reference sequence). Trimming took 10 bases from V and 2 from J, leaving 20 bases between them. The CDR3 is 16 amino acids. This chain's CDR3 is CATPERRQKNTGELFF. The CDR3 coding sequence is TGTGCCACTCCCGAACGGAGACAAAAAAACACCGGGGAGCTGTTTTTT. The complete variable domain, with remaining parts taken from reference TRBV7-9 and TRBJ2-2, reads DTGVSQNPRHKITKRGQNVTFRCDPISEHNRLYWYRQTLGQGPEFLTYFQNEAQLEKSRLLSDRFSAERPKGSFSTLEIQRTEQGDSAMYLCATPERRQKNTGELFFGEGSRLTVL.

This clonotype was observed a handful of times. This chain uses TRBV10-3 with TRBJ1-3, with unresolved D. V gave up 5 bases and J gave up 2 bases, with 7 bases separating them. There are 13 residues in the CDR3. Germline-derived CDR1 and CDR2 are ENHRY and SYGVKD. For the CDR3, the DNA is TGTGCCATCAGTACGGCGGCTGGAAACACCATATATTTT. This translates into CAISTAAGNTIYF.

In its sample, this clonotype was seen a few times. V and J are TRBV11-3 and TRBJ2-1; D unclear. CDR3 length equals 11 residues. V gave up 8 bases and J gave up 5 bases, with 7 bases separating them. Germline V gene data show CDR1 as SGHNT and CDR2 as YENEEA. CDR3: CASAQDNEQFF. For the CDR3, the DNA is TGTGCCAGCGCCCAAGACAATGAGCAGTTCTTC.

The gene calls are TRBV5-1 and TRBJ2-5; no firm D call. Germline CDR1 SGHRS, CDR2 YFSETQ. Deletions cut 0 bases from V and 2 bases from J, with 14 bases between. The CDR3 runs to 16 residues. The CDR3, as DNA: TGCGCCAGCAGCTTGGACTCGCGAGTAGTTCAAGAGACCCAGTACTTC. Translating it yields CASSLDSRVVQETQYF. Variable domain in full (rest from reference TRBV5-1 and TRBJ2-5): KAGVTQTPRYLIKTRGQQVTLSCSPISGHRSVSWYQQTPGQGLQFLFEYFSETQRNKGNFPGRFSGRQFSNSRSEMNVSTLELGDSALYLCASSLDSRVVQETQYFGPGTRLLVL.